This passage covers 25 T cell receptor beta chains from one sample sequenced in a study of blood T cell repertoires in COVID-19. Only in-frame clones appear in the TCRdb table, and some are missing; sequencing was by immunoSEQ multiplex PCR. The repertoire holds 65,000 to 95,000 clones, roughly 89% seen once, with about 9.1% in the top ten. The sequenced sample consisted of peripheral blood. Receptors were obtained from a man aged 80 or over with acute or convalescent COVID-19.

The rearrangement links TRBV27 to TRBJ1-2; a weak D match, TRBD1 (5 bases). This CDR3 is built from 15 residues. Trimming took off 4 bases at V and 0 bases at J, with 12 bases between the two ends. CDR1 and CDR2 from the germline V gene are MNHEY and SMNVEV (reference sequence). This CDR3 reads CASSSLGGANYGYTF. The CDR3 DNA sequence: TGTGCCAGCAGTTCTCTTGGGGGGGCTAACTATGGCTACACCTTC.

This clone was found once. This chain connects TRBV6-5 to TRBJ1-6; no clear D. This CDR3 comprises 14 residues. V was clipped by 2 bases and J by 8 bases, with 10 bases between them. Per the germline V gene, CDR1 is MNHEY and CDR2 is SVGAGI. This CDR3 reads CASSYVHRDSPLHF. The CDR3 DNA follows: TGTGCCAGCAGTTACGTACACAGAGATTCACCCCTCCACTTT.

This clone was picked up a small number of times. The CDR3 sequence: CASSLSGQWEAFF. In nucleotides, the CDR3 is TGTGCCAGCAGTTTATCGGGACAGTGGGAAGCTTTCTTT. The gene calls are TRBV12-3 or TRBV12-4 and TRBJ1-1, with 7 bases that match TRBD1. CDR3 length: 13 residues. Trimming cost V 2 bases and J 8 bases; bases outside gene matches: 5.

V and J are TRBV11-2 and TRBJ1-5; 11 bases fit TRBD1. After removal of 4 bases from V and 5 bases from J, the junction contained 7 bases not matched to a gene. CDR1 SGHAT and CDR2 FQNNGV come from the germline V gene. The CDR3 has 16 amino acids. The CDR3 DNA is TGTGCCAGCAGCTCTGGGACAGGGGGATTTGATCAGCCCCAGCATTTT. It encodes CASSSGTGGFDQPQHF.

The chain joins TRBV7-2 to TRBJ2-1; 8 bases map to TRBD2. The CDR3 spans 16 residues. The V segment lost 4 bases and the J segment 6 bases; nucleotides outside the gene matches: 11. Germline CDR1 reads SGHTA; CDR2 reads FQGNSA. CDR3 region: CASSSELAGFLNEQFF. CDR3 DNA sequence: TGTGCCAGCAGCTCAGAGTTAGCGGGGTTCCTCAATGAGCAGTTCTTC.

The J gene is TRBJ2-1, the V gene TRBV7-9; D uncertain. Per the germline V gene, CDR1 is SEHNR and CDR2 is FQNEAQ (reference sequence). The CDR3 is 15 residues long. Deletions cut 0 bases from V and 6 bases from J, with 12 bases between. CDR3 loop: CASSLALTASNEQFF. As DNA, the CDR3 is TGTGCCAGCAGCTTAGCGCTCACAGCATCCAATGAGCAGTTCTTC.

The chain carries TRBV30 and TRBJ1-4, with D unresolved. This CDR3 region has 14 residues. The germline V and J ends were trimmed by 1 base and 8 bases, with 14 bases remaining between them. Per the germline V gene, CDR1 is GTSNPN and CDR2 is SVGIG (reference sequence). The CDR3 region is CAWSDVDPEEKLFF. The DNA for the CDR3 is TGTGCCTGGAGTGACGTGGATCCGGAGGAAAAACTGTTTTTT.

The chain uses TRBV27 and TRBJ1-5; D unclear. The V and J ends lost 3 bases and 1 base respectively, with 7 bases between them. The CDR3 totals 14 residues. Germline CDR1 is MNHEY and CDR2 is SMNVEV (reference sequence). In nucleotides, the CDR3 is TGTGCCAGCAGTTTGGGAGGGAGCAATCAGCCCCAGCATTTT. This codes for CASSLGGSNQPQHF.

The CDR3 reads CASGPTESSTDTQYF. CDR3 in DNA: TGTGCTAGTGGCCCAACGGAGTCTAGCACAGATACGCAGTATTTT. The chain carries TRBV12-5 and TRBJ2-3; unclear D gene. The CDR3 has 15 residues. The V end was cut by 6 bases, the J end by 0 bases, with 13 bases between. Germline V gives CDR1 LGHNT, CDR2 FRNRAP.

The chain links TRBV3-1 (or the pseudogene TRBV3-2) to TRBJ2-2; 7 bases fit TRBD1. The CDR3 totals 15 residues. V lost 2 bases and J lost 4; bases outside the gene matches: 4. Germline assignment: CDR1 LGHDT and CDR2 YNNKEL (reference sequence). The CDR3 sequence is CASSQHRGSTGELFF. The CDR3 DNA is TGTGCCAGCAGCCAACACAGGGGAAGCACCGGGGAGCTGTTTTTT.

The V call is TRBV7-2, the J call TRBJ1-5; unclear D gene. The germline gives CDR1 SGHTA, CDR2 FQGNSA. This CDR3 has 15 amino acids. V was pared by 1 base and J by 0 bases, with 7 bases between. Here the CDR3 DNA reads TGTGCCAGCAGCTTAGTGGCGGATAGCAATCAGCCCCAGCATTTT. This gives the protein CASSLVADSNQPQHF.

The chain combines TRBV5-8 with TRBJ2-5, with no clear D. The germline V and J ends were trimmed by 4 bases and 2 bases, with 15 bases remaining between them. Germline CDR1 reads SGHTS; CDR2 reads YDEGEE. The CDR3 has 15 amino acids. CDR3 nucleotides: TGTGCCAGCAGCCCCGGGTCTCTTGAACAAGAGACCCAGTACTTC. Its protein is CASSPGSLEQETQYF.

The rearrangement uses TRBV2 and TRBJ2-3; D is perhaps TRBD1 (5 bases). There are 15 residues in the CDR3. V was clipped by 3 bases and J by 5 bases, with 15 bases between them. Germline-derived CDR1 and CDR2 are SNHLY and FYNNEI. The CDR3 sequence is CASSEQGIIQDTQYF. The DNA of the CDR3 is TGTGCCAGCAGTGAGCAGGGTATTATTCAAGATACGCAGTATTTT.

The V and J genes are TRBV2 and TRBJ2-1; D not certain. This CDR3 spans 13 amino acids. CDR1 is SNHLY and CDR2 is FYNNEI in the germline V gene. Trimming took 2 bases from V and 3 from J, leaving 5 bases between them. CDR3 loop: CASSENSYNEQFF. The CDR3 coding sequence is TGTGCCAGCAGTGAAAACAGCTACAATGAGCAGTTCTTC.

The chain uses TRBV19 and TRBJ2-3, with TRBD1 identical over 7 bases. Unmatched junction bases numbered 8, after V lost 3 bases and J lost 2 bases. The CDR3 covers 16 residues. From germline, CDR1 is LNHDA and CDR2 SQIVND (reference sequence). DNA of the CDR3: TGTGCCAGTAGTATTAAGGGGGCGGATTTCACAGATACGCAGTATTTT. This gives the protein CASSIKGADFTDTQYF.

This clone showed up just once. The chain uses TRBV21-1 and TRBJ1-1; the table's TRBD1 call for D was not verified on the DNA. TRBV21-1 is recorded as a pseudogene. The CDR3 covers 14 residues. The CDR3 reads CASSSYRGWVEAFF. The DNA for the CDR3 is TGTGCCAGCAGCAGCTACAGGGGCTGGGTTGAAGCTTTCTTT.

A single count supports this clone. The chain uses TRBV7-9 and TRBJ1-1; D is ambiguous. The V gene lost 4 bases and the J gene lost 1 base, with 7 bases spanning the gap. Germline V gene sequence: CDR1 SEHNR, CDR2 FQNEAQ (reference sequence). The CDR3 spans 13 residues. Here the CDR3 reads CASSSQENTEAFF. The CDR3 nucleotides are TGTGCCAGCAGCTCACAAGAGAACACTGAAGCTTTCTTT.

With regard to this clone: At one of its ends the junction is not consistent with the germline gene, which may arise from a read error. J is TRBJ2-7 and V is TRBV5-5; D may be TRBD1 (6 bases). From germline, CDR1 is SGHKS and CDR2 YYEKEE (reference sequence). The CDR3 loop spans 12 amino acids. The CDR3 sequence is CASSLGRAAGDF. The CDR3 DNA reads as TGTGCCAGCAGCCTGGGACGGGCTGCAGGGGACTTC.

This sequence joins TRBV11-2 and TRBJ1-2; D remains unclear. The germline gives CDR1 SGHAT, CDR2 FQNNGV. Trimming removed 4 bases at V and 8 bases at J, with 11 bases between. The CDR3 loop spans 12 amino acids. The CDR3 region is CASSSTYWGYTF. The CDR3, as DNA: TGTGCCAGCAGCTCCACATATTGGGGCTACACCTTC.

This clone came up a few times. The V gene is TRBV5-6, the J gene TRBJ1-5; D may be TRBD1 (5 bases). CDR1 is SGHDT, CDR2 YYEEEE, per germline. Trimming shortened V by 6 bases and J by 3 bases, and 19 bases separated the two germline ends. CDR3 length: 16 amino acids. CDR3 sequence reads: CASTGGDNGHNQPQHF. CDR3 in DNA: TGTGCCAGCACCGGAGGGGATAACGGTCACAATCAGCCCCAGCATTTT.

CDR3 protein: CASWGLNYGYTF. The CDR3 DNA reads as TGTGCCAGCTGGGGACTTAACTATGGCTACACCTTC. The chain uses TRBV18 and TRBJ1-2, with D maybe TRBD1 (5 bases). In germline, CDR1 is KGHSH, CDR2 LQKENI. This CDR3 spans 12 amino acids. Trimming removed 7 bases at V and 1 base at J, with 7 bases between.

V usage is TRBV24-1 and J usage is TRBJ1-5; TRBD1 matches 8 bases. CDR1 KGHDR and CDR2 SFDVKD come from the germline V gene. CDR3 length equals 13 residues. J was trimmed by 6 bases and V by 6 bases; bases with no gene match: 3. CDR3: CATSRTGSQPQHF. CDR3 coding DNA: TGTGCCACCAGTAGGACAGGGAGTCAGCCCCAGCATTTT.

The V call is TRBV5-4, the J call TRBJ2-1; TRBD2 matches 8 bases. The CDR3 length is 16 residues. CDR1 SGHNT and CDR2 YYREEE come from the germline V gene (reference sequence). Trimming removed 4 bases from V and 5 bases from J; junction bases left unmatched: 11. The CDR3 sequence is CASSPEVAGLNNEQFF. The CDR3, as DNA: TGTGCCAGCAGCCCCGAGGTAGCGGGACTTAACAATGAGCAGTTCTTC.

The chain is built from TRBV6-5 and TRBJ1-1; D is perhaps TRBD1 (5 bases). The CDR3 spans 13 residues. Per germline, CDR1 MNHEY and CDR2 SVGAGI. V was shortened by 6 bases and J by 7 bases, with 15 bases between the two germline ends. Here the CDR3 reads CASSLTRQLEAFF. The DNA of the CDR3 is TGTGCCAGCAGCCTGACCCGACAGCTTGAAGCTTTCTTT.

This clone was counted a few times. The rearrangement links TRBV30 to TRBJ2-2, with 9 bases aligning to TRBD2. J lost 4 bases, V lost 1 base, and 1 base had no gene match. This CDR3 contains 14 residues. The germline CDR1 and CDR2 sequences are GTSNPN and SVGIG (reference sequence). This CDR3 reads CAWSGGGATGELFF. The CDR3 DNA reads as TGTGCCTGGAGTGGCGGGGGGGCCACCGGGGAGCTGTTTTTT.